A selection of T cell receptor beta chains follows, all from one sample in a study of T cell responses to AZD1222 COVID-19 vaccine. The data were produced by immunoSEQ multiplex PCR, yet TCRdb's version contains in-frame clones alone and is incomplete. Counted here are approximately 170,000 clones, approximately 90% occurring once; the ten biggest clones make up about 6.9%. Sequenced here: peripheral blood, sampled on day 0 of AZD1222 vaccination. The receptor set was obtained from an adult in good health. Each CDR3 is given with its conserved first and last residue. Fields, in order: D gene, V gene, J gene, clone size, CDR3 protein, CDR3 DNA. The D gene is left open where the match is weak. Clone size, where shown, is once, few, many, or a class for clones that have expanded.

>TRBD1|TRBV27|TRBJ1-4|NA
CASSLRGQGSNEKLFF
TGTGCCAGCAGTTTACGGGGACAGGGGAGTAATGAAAAACTGTTTTTT
>NA|TRBV5-6|TRBJ2-7|NA
CASSLPGEYEQYF
TGTGCCAGCAGCTTGCCAGGGGAATACGAGCAGTACTTC
>TRBD1|TRBV6-4|TRBJ2-1|NA
CASRRDRGAIEQFF
TGTGCCAGCAGGAGGGACAGGGGTGCTATTGAGCAGTTCTTC
>TRBD1|TRBV7-8|TRBJ2-5|NA
CASSYGTGGLETQYF
TGTGCCAGCAGCTACGGGACAGGGGGCTTGGAGACCCAGTACTTC
>NA|TRBV3-1/TRBV3-2|TRBJ1-2|once
CASSHLRDPYGYTF
TGTGCCAGCAGCCATCTGAGGGATCCCTATGGCTACACCTTC
>NA|TRBV11-2|TRBJ2-7|NA
CASSLDRGNFSPEQYF
TGTGCCAGCAGCTTAGATCGGGGAAATTTCTCCCCCGAGCAGTACTTC
>TRBD1|TRBV7-8|TRBJ1-5|NA
CASSANRGGGNQPQHF
TGTGCCAGCAGCGCCAACAGGGGTGGCGGAAATCAGCCCCAGCATTTT
>NA|TRBV30|TRBJ1-1|NA
CAWSLDTEAFF
TGTGCCTGGAGTTTAGACACTGAAGCTTTCTTT
>TRBD1|TRBV6-2/TRBV6-3|TRBJ2-3|NA
CASSRDRGTDTQYF
TGTGCCAGCAGCCGGGACAGGGGCACAGATACGCAGTATTTT
>NA|TRBV5-1|TRBJ2-5|NA
CASSLGPEETQYF
TGCGCCAGCAGCTTGGGGCCGGAAGAGACCCAGTACTTC
>TRBD1|TRBV29-1|TRBJ1-3|once
CSVGTGGNTIYF
TGCAGCGTGGGGACAGGGGGAAACACCATATATTTT
>TRBD1|TRBV6-1|TRBJ1-1|NA
CASSEEDRFAKAFF
TGTGCCAGCAGTGAAGAGGACAGGTTTGCGAAAGCTTTCTTT
>TRBD2|TRBV4-3|TRBJ2-7|NA
CASSQEWGQRGYSYEQYF
TGCGCCAGCAGCCAAGAATGGGGTCAGCGGGGGTATTCCTACGAGCAGTACTTC
>NA|TRBV2|TRBJ2-7|NA
CASARGTYEQYF
TGTGCCAGCGCACGGGGGACCTACGAGCAGTACTTC
>TRBD1|TRBV5-6|TRBJ2-7|NA
CASSIGQGGGDYEQYF
TGTGCCAGCAGCATAGGACAGGGGGGAGGCGACTACGAGCAGTACTTC
>TRBD1|TRBV18|TRBJ2-2|NA
CASSSRTGGANTGELFF
TGTGCCAGCTCATCGAGGACAGGGGGCGCGAACACCGGGGAGCTGTTTTTT
>NA|TRBV5-4|TRBJ1-6|NA
CASSLGRGTNNSPLHF
TGTGCCAGCAGCTTGGGTAGGGGGACTAATAATTCACCCCTCCACTTT
>TRBD2|TRBV7-3|TRBJ2-1|NA
CASSRGLAGENEQFF
TGTGCCAGCAGCCGTGGACTAGCGGGGGAGAATGAGCAGTTCTTC
>NA|TRBV4-2|TRBJ2-2|NA
CASSQATTGYAGELFF
TGTGCCAGCAGCCAGGCAACAACAGGGTATGCCGGGGAGCTGTTTTTT
>NA|TRBV30|TRBJ1-2|NA
CAWSFPPSYGYTF
TGTGCCTGGAGTTTTCCCCCCAGCTATGGCTACACCTTC
>NA|TRBV9|TRBJ1-1|NA
CASRSVGGGAFF
TGTGCCAGCAGATCCGTGGGCGGGGGCGCTTTCTTT
>TRBD2|TRBV19|TRBJ2-5|NA
CATRLAGGETQYF
TGTGCCACCAGGTTAGCGGGGGGAGAGACCCAGTACTTC
>NA|TRBV5-6|TRBJ2-7|NA
CASSLDTVTYEQYF
TGTGCCAGCAGCTTGGACACCGTCACCTACGAGCAGTACTTC
>TRBD1|TRBV7-7|TRBJ2-2|NA
CASSFKGQGFTNTGELFF
TGTGCTAGCAGCTTCAAGGGACAGGGTTTTACGAACACCGGGGAGCTGTTTTTT
>NA|TRBV29-1|TRBJ2-5|NA
CSVEDSRALRETQYF
TGCAGCGTTGAAGATAGCCGGGCCCTTCGAGAGACCCAGTACTTC
>NA|TRBV6-6|TRBJ1-1|NA
CASSWESANTEAFF
TGTGCCAGCAGTTGGGAGAGTGCGAACACTGAAGCTTTCTTT
>NA|TRBV5-1|TRBJ1-5|NA
CASSFPYPRRGGVQPQHF
TGCGCCAGCAGCTTCCCGTATCCCCGTCGAGGAGGGGTTCAGCCCCAGCATTTT
>NA|TRBV15|TRBJ1-2|NA
CATSSLGDYGYTF
TGTGCCACCAGCAGCCTGGGTGACTATGGCTACACCTTC
>TRBD1|TRBV5-6|TRBJ2-7|NA
CASSLGQGAYEQYF
TGTGCCAGCAGTCTCGGACAGGGGGCCTACGAGCAGTACTTC
>NA|TRBV7-8|TRBJ1-2|NA
CASTRGRAENYGYTF
TGTGCCAGCACTCGAGGCAGGGCCGAAAACTATGGCTACACCTTC
>NA|TRBV7-2|TRBJ1-1|NA
CASSTTMGRNTEAFF
TGTGCCAGCAGCACGACAATGGGACGGAACACTGAAGCTTTCTTT
>NA|TRBV5-5|TRBJ1-5|NA
CASSLRGNQPQHF
TGTGCCAGCAGCTTGCGCGGTAATCAGCCCCAGCATTTT
>NA|TRBV6-5|TRBJ1-2|NA
CASSYSSGVPSYGYTF
TGTGCCAGCAGTTACTCGTCGGGGGTCCCTTCCTATGGCTACACCTTC
>NA|TRBV6-5|TRBJ2-7|NA
CASSYSAGQLSYEQYF
TGTGCCAGCAGTTACTCTGCAGGACAACTGTCCTACGAGCAGTACTTC
>TRBD1|TRBV27|TRBJ2-6|NA
CASRRDSLHSGANVLTF
TGTGCCAGCAGGAGGGACAGCCTTCACTCTGGGGCCAACGTCCTGACTTTC
>NA|TRBV11-2|TRBJ2-2|NA
CASRLTGGNTGELFF
TGTGCCAGCAGACTAACTGGAGGGAACACCGGGGAGCTGTTTTTT
>NA|TRBV29-1|TRBJ2-1|NA
CSGRVDNEQFF
TGCAGCGGTCGGGTGGACAATGAGCAGTTCTTC
>NA|TRBV28|TRBJ1-1|NA
CASSLLTEAFF
TGTGCCAGCAGTTTGCTTACTGAAGCTTTCTTT
>TRBD1|TRBV5-6|TRBJ2-3|NA
CASQQGSTDTQYF
TGTGCCAGTCAACAGGGGAGCACAGATACGCAGTATTTT
>NA|TRBV9|TRBJ2-2|NA
CASSPDHFWAGELFF
TGTGCCAGCAGCCCAGATCATTTTTGGGCCGGGGAGCTGTTTTTT
>TRBD2|TRBV6-5|TRBJ2-1|once
CASSPGGGAYNEQFF
TGTGCCAGCAGTCCCGGGGGGGGTGCCTACAATGAGCAGTTCTTC
>NA|TRBV7-9|TRBJ2-3|NA
CASSARQGRGTDTQYF
TGTGCCAGCAGCGCCCGACAGGGGAGGGGCACAGATACGCAGTATTTT
>NA|TRBV5-5|TRBJ1-1|NA
CASSWGPGGTEAFF
TGTGCCAGCAGCTGGGGTCCGGGGGGCACTGAAGCTTTCTTT
>NA|TRBV27|TRBJ2-3|NA
CASSREWVSTNTQYF
TGTGCCAGCAGTAGAGAATGGGTGAGCACAAATACGCAGTATTTT
>TRBD1|TRBV29-1|TRBJ1-1|NA
CSAGGTTEAFF
TGCAGCGCAGGGGGGACTACTGAAGCTTTCTTT
>NA|TRBV5-8|TRBJ1-5|NA
CASYGTVNQPQHF
TGTGCCAGTTATGGGACCGTTAATCAGCCCCAGCATTTT
>NA|TRBV5-1|TRBJ1-1|NA
CASSLEQFTEAFF
TGCGCCAGCAGCTTGGAGCAGTTCACTGAAGCTTTCTTT
>NA|TRBV19|TRBJ1-1|NA
CASSEGVGTEAFF
TGTGCCAGTAGTGAGGGGGTAGGCACTGAAGCTTTCTTT
>TRBD1|TRBV14|TRBJ2-7|NA
CASSQDPWTGPYEQYF
TGTGCCAGCAGCCAAGATCCTTGGACAGGACCCTACGAGCAGTACTTC
>NA|TRBV29-1|TRBJ2-7|NA
CSVGGDEQYF
TGCAGCGTTGGGGGGGACGAGCAGTACTTC
>TRBD1|TRBV7-8|TRBJ1-4|NA
CASSSLTGVDEKLFF
TGTGCCAGCAGCTCGCTGACAGGGGTAGATGAAAAACTGTTTTTT
>TRBD1|TRBV5-1|TRBJ1-3|NA
CASSIGTGSGNTIYF
TGCGCCAGCAGCATAGGGACAGGCAGTGGAAACACCATATATTTT